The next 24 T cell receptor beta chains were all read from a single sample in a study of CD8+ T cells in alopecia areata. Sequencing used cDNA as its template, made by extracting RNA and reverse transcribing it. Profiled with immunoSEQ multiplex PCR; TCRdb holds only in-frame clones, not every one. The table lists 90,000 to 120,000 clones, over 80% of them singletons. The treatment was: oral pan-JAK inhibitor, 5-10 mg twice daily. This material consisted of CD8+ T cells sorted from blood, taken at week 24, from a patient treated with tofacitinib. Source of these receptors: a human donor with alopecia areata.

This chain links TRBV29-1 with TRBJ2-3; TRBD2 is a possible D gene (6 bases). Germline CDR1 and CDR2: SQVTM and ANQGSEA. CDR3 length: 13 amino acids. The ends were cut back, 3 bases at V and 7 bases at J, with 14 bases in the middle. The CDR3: CSVDGGFPYTQYF. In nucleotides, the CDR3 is TGCAGCGTTGATGGAGGGTTTCCTTATACGCAGTATTTT.

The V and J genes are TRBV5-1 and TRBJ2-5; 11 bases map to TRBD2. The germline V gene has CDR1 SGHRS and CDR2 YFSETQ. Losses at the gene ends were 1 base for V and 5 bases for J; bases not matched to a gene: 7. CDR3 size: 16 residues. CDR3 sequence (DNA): TGCGCCAGCAGCTTGACCGGGACTAGCGGCCGGGAGACCCAGTACTTC. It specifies CASSLTGTSGRETQYF.

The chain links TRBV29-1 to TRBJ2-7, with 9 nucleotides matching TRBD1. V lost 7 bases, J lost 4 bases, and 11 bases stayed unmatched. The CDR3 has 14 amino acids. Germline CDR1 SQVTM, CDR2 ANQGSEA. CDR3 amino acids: CSAMIRDREYEQYF. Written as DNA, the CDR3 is TGCAGCGCTATGATCCGGGACAGGGAGTACGAGCAGTACTTC.

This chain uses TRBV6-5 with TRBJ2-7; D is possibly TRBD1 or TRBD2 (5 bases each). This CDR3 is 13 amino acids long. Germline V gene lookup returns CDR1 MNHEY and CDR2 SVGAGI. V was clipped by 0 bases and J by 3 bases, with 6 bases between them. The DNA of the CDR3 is TGTGCCAGCAGTTACTCGGGGGACTACGAGCAGTACTTC. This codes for CASSYSGDYEQYF.

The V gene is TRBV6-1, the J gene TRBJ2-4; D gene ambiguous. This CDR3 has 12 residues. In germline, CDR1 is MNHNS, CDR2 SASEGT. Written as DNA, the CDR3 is TGTTCATCCCAGCTAGGCAAAAACATTCAGTACTTC. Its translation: CSSQLGKNIQYF.

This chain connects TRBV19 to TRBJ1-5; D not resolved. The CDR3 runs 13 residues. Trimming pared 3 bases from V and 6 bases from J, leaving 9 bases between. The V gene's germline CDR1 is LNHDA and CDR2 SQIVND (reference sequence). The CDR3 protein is CASSISAGQPQHF. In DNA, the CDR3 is TGTGCCAGTAGTATCTCCGCGGGTCAGCCCCAGCATTTT.

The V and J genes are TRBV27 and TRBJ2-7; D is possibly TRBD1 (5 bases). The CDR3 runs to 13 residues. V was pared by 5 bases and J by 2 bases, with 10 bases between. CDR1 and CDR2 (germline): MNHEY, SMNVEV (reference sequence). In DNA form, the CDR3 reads TGTGCCAGCAGTCTGACAGCCACCTACGAGCAGTACTTC. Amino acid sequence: CASSLTATYEQYF.

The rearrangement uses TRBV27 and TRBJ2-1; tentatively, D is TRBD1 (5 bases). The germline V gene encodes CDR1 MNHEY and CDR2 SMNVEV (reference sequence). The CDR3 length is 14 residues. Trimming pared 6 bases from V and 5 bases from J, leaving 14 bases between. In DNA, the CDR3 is TGTGCCAGCAGGACCGACAGCACCGACAATGAGCAGTTCTTC. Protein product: CASRTDSTDNEQFF.

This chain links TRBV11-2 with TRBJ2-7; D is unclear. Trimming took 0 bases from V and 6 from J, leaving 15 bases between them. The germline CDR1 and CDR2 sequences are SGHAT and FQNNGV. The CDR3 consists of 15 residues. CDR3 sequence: CASSLEAVLGSEQYF. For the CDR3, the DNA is TGTGCCAGCAGCTTAGAGGCCGTCCTTGGGTCCGAGCAGTACTTC.

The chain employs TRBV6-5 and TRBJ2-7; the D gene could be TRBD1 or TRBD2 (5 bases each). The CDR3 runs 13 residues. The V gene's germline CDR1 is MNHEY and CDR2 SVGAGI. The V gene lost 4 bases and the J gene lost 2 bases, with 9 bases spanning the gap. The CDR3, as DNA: TGTGCCAGCAGTTCGGGACCTACCTACGAGCAGTACTTC. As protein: CASSSGPTYEQYF.

The CDR3 spells CASSLGTDLYEQYF. The CDR3 nucleotides are TGCGCCAGCAGCCTGGGGACCGATCTCTACGAGCAGTACTTC. The genes are TRBV4-3 and TRBJ2-7; D may correspond to TRBD1 or TRBD2 (5 bases each). CDR3 length: 14 amino acids. Looked up from germline, CDR1 is LGHNA and CDR2 is YSLEER. V gave up 4 bases and J gave up 3 bases, with 13 bases separating them.

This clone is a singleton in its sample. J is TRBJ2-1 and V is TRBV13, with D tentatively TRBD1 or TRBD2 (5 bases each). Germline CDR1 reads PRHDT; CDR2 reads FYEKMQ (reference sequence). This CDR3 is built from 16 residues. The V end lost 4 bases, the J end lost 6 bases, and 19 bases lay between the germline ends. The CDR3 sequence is CASSSPGPPRPNEQFF. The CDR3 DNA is TGTGCCAGCAGCTCACCGGGACCCCCGCGACCCAATGAGCAGTTCTTC.

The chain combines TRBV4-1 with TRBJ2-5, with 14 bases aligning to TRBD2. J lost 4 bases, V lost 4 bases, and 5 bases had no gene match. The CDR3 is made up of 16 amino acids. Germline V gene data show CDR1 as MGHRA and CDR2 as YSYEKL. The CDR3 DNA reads TGCGCCAGCAGCCTGACTAGCGGGGGGGCCAGAGAGACCCAGTACTTC. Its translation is CASSLTSGGARETQYF.

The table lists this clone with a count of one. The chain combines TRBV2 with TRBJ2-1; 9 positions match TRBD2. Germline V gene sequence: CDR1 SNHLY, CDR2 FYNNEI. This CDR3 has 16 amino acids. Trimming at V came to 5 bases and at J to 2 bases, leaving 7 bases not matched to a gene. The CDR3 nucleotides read TGTGCCAGCAGTTTTACCAGCGGGGGGCCCTACAATGAGCAGTTCTTC. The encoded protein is CASSFTSGGPYNEQFF.

CDR3 sequence: CASSSSGGYYEQYF. DNA of the CDR3: TGTGCCAGCAGTTCTAGCGGGGGTTACTACGAGCAGTACTTC. The V and J genes are TRBV7-2 and TRBJ2-7, with 10 bases fitting TRBD2. The CDR3 extends over 14 amino acids. CDR1 is SGHTA and CDR2 is FQGNSA in the germline V gene. The junction had 5 bases not matched to a gene; V was cut back by 6 bases and J by 3 bases.

The CDR3 spells CASSKKETQYF. The CDR3 nucleotides are TGTGCCAGCAGCAAGAAAGAGACCCAGTACTTC. This rearrangement joins TRBV21-1 to TRBJ2-5. TRBV21-1 is tagged as a pseudogene. CDR3 length: 11 amino acids.

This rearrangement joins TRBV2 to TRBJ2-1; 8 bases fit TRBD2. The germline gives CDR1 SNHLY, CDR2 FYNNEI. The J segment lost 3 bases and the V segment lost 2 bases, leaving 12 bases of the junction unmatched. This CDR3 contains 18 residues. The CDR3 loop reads CASSERGVAGLYYNEQFF. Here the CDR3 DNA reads TGTGCCAGCAGTGAAAGGGGGGTAGCGGGGCTTTACTACAATGAGCAGTTCTTC.

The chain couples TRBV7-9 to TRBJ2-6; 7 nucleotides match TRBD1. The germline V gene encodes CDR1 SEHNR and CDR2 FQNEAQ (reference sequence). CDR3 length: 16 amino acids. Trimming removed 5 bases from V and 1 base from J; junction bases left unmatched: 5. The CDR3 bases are TGTGCCAGCAGCGCAGGACAGGTATCTGGGGCCAACGTCCTGACTTTC. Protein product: CASSAGQVSGANVLTF.

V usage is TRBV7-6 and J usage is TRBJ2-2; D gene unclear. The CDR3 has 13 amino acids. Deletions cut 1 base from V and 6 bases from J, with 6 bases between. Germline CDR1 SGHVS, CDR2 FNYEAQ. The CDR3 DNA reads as TGTGCCAGCAGCTTAGGACCGGCCGGGGAGCTGTTTTTT. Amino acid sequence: CASSLGPAGELFF.

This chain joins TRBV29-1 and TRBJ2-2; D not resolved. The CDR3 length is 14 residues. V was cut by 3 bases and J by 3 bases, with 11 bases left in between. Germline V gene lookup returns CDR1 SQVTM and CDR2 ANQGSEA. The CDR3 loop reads CSVEFGRHTGELFF. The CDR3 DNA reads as TGCAGCGTTGAGTTTGGCAGGCACACCGGGGAGCTGTTTTTT.

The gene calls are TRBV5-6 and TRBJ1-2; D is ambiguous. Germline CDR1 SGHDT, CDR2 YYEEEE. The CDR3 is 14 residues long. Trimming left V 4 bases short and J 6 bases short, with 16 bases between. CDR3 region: CASSPETYIDGYTF. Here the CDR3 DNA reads TGTGCCAGCAGCCCGGAAACTTATATCGATGGCTACACCTTC.

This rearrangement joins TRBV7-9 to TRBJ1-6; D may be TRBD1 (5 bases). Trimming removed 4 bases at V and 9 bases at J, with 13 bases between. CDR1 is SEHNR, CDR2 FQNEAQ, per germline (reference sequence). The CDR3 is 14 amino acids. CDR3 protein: CASSSSTDFSPLHF. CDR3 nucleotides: TGTGCCAGCAGCTCCTCGACAGATTTTTCACCCCTCCACTTT.

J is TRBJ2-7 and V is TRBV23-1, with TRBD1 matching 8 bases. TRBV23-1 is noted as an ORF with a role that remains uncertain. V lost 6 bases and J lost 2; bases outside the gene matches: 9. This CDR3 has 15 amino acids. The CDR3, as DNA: TGCGCCAGCAGAGACGGGACAGGAGGTGCCTACGAGCAGTACTTC. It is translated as CASRDGTGGAYEQYF.

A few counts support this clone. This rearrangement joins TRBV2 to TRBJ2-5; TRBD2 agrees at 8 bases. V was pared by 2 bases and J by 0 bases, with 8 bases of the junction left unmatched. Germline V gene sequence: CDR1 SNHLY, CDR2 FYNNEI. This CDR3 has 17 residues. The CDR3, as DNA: TGTGCCAGCAGTGAAATCCAGCGGGGGCGACACCAAGAGACCCAGTACTTC. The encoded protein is CASSEIQRGRHQETQYF.